What follows are 9 T cell receptor beta chains derived from one specimen sequenced in a study of response to subunit inactivated influenza vaccine (dated by TCRdb to 2017 to 2018). The library came from RT-PCR. Sequenced using an Illumina HiSeq 2500. TCRdb cleaned the public reads at Q25 with fastp, built clones with MiXCR and kept in-frame beta chains. Each record represents a unique CDR3 protein, reported with the most common genes and DNA among its rows. The sample data list about 650,000 distinct CDR3 sequences, and 15% to 17% of these were observed just once. Around 10% of the sample belongs to the ten largest clones. This sample comprised PBMCs from blood, obtained less than 13 days after vaccination. All receptors come from a man between 45 and 60 years old who received an inactivated influenza vaccine. Donor details come from another sample of the same person, matched by shared clones.

The gene calls are TRBV19 and TRBJ1-5; D is undetermined. Germline loops: CDR1 LNHDA, CDR2 SQIVND (reference sequence). This CDR3 has 14 residues. V was trimmed by 3 bases and J by 7 bases, leaving 13 bases between them. The CDR3 DNA reads TGTGCCAGTAGTATGGGCTCGGGGTGGCAGCCCCAGCATTTT. Amino acids: CASSMGSGWQPQHF.

Note on this clonotype: Just one base apart from a much larger clone, this may be a read error. CDR3 DNA: TGTGCCAGCAGTGAAAACGGAGCTCGCAGCGATGAGCAGGTCTTC. Encoded protein: CASSENGARSDEQVF. The chain joins TRBV2 to TRBJ2-1; D is unresolved. CDR3 length equals 15 residues. Per the germline V gene, CDR1 is SNHLY and CDR2 is FYNNEI.

The chain employs TRBV12-3 or TRBV12-4 and TRBJ2-1; 10 bases map to TRBD2. The CDR3 covers 15 residues. With V trimmed by 6 bases and J by 8 bases, 10 bases remained unmatched. Written as DNA, the CDR3 is TGTGCCAGCAGACCTACTAGCGGGGCATGGTATGAGCAGTTCTTC. Residues: CASRPTSGAWYEQFF.

The chain carries TRBV7-8 and TRBJ2-3, with TRBD1 as a possible D gene (6 bases). The V end was cut by 4 bases, the J end by 0 bases, with 20 bases between. Germline V gene lookup returns CDR1 SGHVS and CDR2 FQNEAQ. CDR3 length: 18 amino acids. CDR3 sequence: CASSSVRRGGSSTDTQYF. The CDR3 coding sequence is TGTGCCAGCAGCTCCGTACGGCGAGGGGGATCTAGCACAGATACGCAGTATTTT.

The rearrangement links TRBV2 to TRBJ1-2, with unresolved D. The length of the CDR3 is 16 residues. CDR1 and CDR2 from the germline V gene are SNHLY and FYNNEI. Trimming took 5 bases from V and 8 from J, leaving 24 bases between them. The CDR3 DNA reads TGTGCCAGCAGTACCCGTTTCCCGGGAGCCGGAGGGGGCTACACCTTC. Protein: CASSTRFPGAGGGYTF.

The CDR3: CSAGRGTYEQYF. CDR3 bases: TGCAGTGCAGGCCGGGGGACCTACGAGCAGTACTTC. This chain connects TRBV20-1 to TRBJ2-7; TRBD2 might be the D (6 bases). Germline V gene data show CDR1 as DFQATT and CDR2 as SNEGSKA (reference sequence). The CDR3 consists of 12 residues. The V gene lost 6 bases and the J gene lost 2 bases, with 11 bases spanning the gap.

The rearrangement joins TRBV11-2 to TRBJ2-1; perhaps TRBD2 as D (7 bases). From germline, CDR1 is SGHAT and CDR2 FQNNGV. V was shortened by 5 bases and J by 6 bases, with 20 bases between the two germline ends. The CDR3 consists of 16 residues. In nucleotides, the CDR3 is TGTGCCAGCAGCAGCCTTGCGGGGGCCTTCCCCAATGAGCAGTTCTTC. Translation: CASSSLAGAFPNEQFF.

This rearrangement joins TRBV6-2 or TRBV6-3 to TRBJ2-4; D not certain. CDR3 size: 11 residues. V lost 5 bases to trimming and J lost 15 bases, with 14 bases between them. The germline CDR1 and CDR2 sequences are MNHEY and SVGEGT. CDR3 protein: CASSRYGPVYF. CDR3 bases: TGTGCCAGCAGTCGATATGGGCCCGTGTACTTC.

The J gene is TRBJ2-5, the V gene TRBV5-1; no firm D call. In germline, CDR1 is SGHRS, CDR2 YFSETQ. Deletions cut 3 bases from V and 5 bases from J, with 14 bases between. The CDR3 totals 14 residues. This chain's CDR3 is CASSSTSLGETQYF. The CDR3 nucleotides read TGCGCCAGCAGCTCGACATCCCTAGGGGAGACCCAGTACTTC.